This T cell receptor (beta chain) was found in a study of blood T cells in healthy people across ages (dated by TCRdb to 2014 to 2015). At the level of the whole study: Template switching captured roughly one uniquely barcoded TCR beta cDNA molecule per two T cells in model experiments. The donors were split into four age groups: young (average 16 years), middle-aged (nearly 40), aged (about 56) and long-lived (over 80). Using deep sequencing normalized with unique cDNA molecular identifiers, the study measured how TCR beta repertoire diversity changes with age. Two additional independent replicas of 1 million unique cDNA reads from the same blood draw were analyzed for two donors (one aged 18 to 30 and one aged 80 or older). To avoid experimental bias, donors of different ages were distributed randomly across sequencing lanes. What the research found in general, with its limitations: Donor CMV infection status was unknown, potentially confounding age-related changes in expanded clonotypes. Bulk unsorted PBMC profiling prevented conclusive comparison of naive and antigen-experienced compartments. Total diversity estimates from one million sequenced T cells were considered lower bounds and underestimates. A strong correlation was found between observed TCR beta diversity and the percentage of naive T cells measured by flow cytometry. The long-lived group showed more naive CD4+ T cells, fewer expanded clones and increased TCR diversity than the aged group, suggesting age selection. As age increased, observed TCR beta diversity per million T cells dropped in a roughly linear way, and a significant reduction was already evident by age 40.

V gives up 1 base and J gives up 0 bases, and the segment between their germline ends measures 10 bases. There are 15 amino acids in the CDR3, from cysteine to phenylalanine inclusive. Only the CDR3 part of the read is kept: 45 bases, read in frame from the first base. The approximately 39 donors, aged about 6 to 100 years, were systemically healthy Caucasian individuals from Russia. Each donor gave ten milliliters of peripheral blood, drawn into EDTA-treated Vacutainer tubes. Ficoll-Paque density-gradient centrifugation was used to isolate PBMCs, with at least 6.5 million per sample. Trizol reagent was used to extract total RNA from PBMCs, with at least 6 micrograms per sample. The percentages of naive CD45RAhigh/CD27high T cells were determined by flow cytometry on a PBMC aliquot from every donor. Libraries were constructed by 5' RACE. The sequencing machine was an Illumina HiSeq 2500. A second PCR of roughly 7 to 12 cycles was performed with a sample-barcoded 5' primer and a J-beta primer mix. A unique molecular identifier was introduced onto each TCR beta cDNA molecule by a template-switch 5' adaptor carrying 12 random nucleotides. Each sample yielded at least 3 million CDR3-containing paired-end reads. First-strand cDNA synthesis was performed from all RNA using the Mint cDNA synthesis kit, with priming by a TRBC-specific oligonucleotide. Following uracil-DNA glycosylase treatment, all cDNA underwent a first 18-cycle PCR with the universal primers M1SS and BC2_uni_R. For the original study's pipeline: Normalization of each sample was performed by random selection of 1 million high-quality reads, each carrying a distinct molecular identifier. Instead of being binned into consensus sequences, reads that shared molecular identifiers were thrown out. MiTCR, with a Q25 quality threshold and the strictest error-elimination algorithm, was used for CDR3 identification, clonotype clustering and error correction. A nonparametric unseen species model with Euler transformation was used to estimate lower-bound total TCR beta diversity. TCRdb reprocessing: public reads trimmed at Q25 with fastp, clones called with MiXCR, in-frame beta chains kept. Entries that share a CDR3 protein sequence are merged under the most common genes and DNA. It is TCRdb's table, rather than the study itself, that gives the V and J calls and clone size. The sample table holds under 1 million distinct CDR3 sequences, of which roughly 44% were seen once. The ten largest clones add up to around 18% of the sample.

This clonotype was counted between two and nine times. Its antigen is currently not known. Per-base quality was not reported, and no clone a single base away is much larger than it. The rearranged segments are TRBV12-3 or TRBV12-4 and TRBJ2-7; 5 matching bases give a weak D call of TRBD1. The source of this sequence is a man in his 60s in good health. Source material: blood. The DNA reads as follows: TGTGCCAGCAGTTTAGAAGGGGTTGGCTCCTACGAGCAGTACTTC. Protein translation: CASSLEGVGSYEQYF.